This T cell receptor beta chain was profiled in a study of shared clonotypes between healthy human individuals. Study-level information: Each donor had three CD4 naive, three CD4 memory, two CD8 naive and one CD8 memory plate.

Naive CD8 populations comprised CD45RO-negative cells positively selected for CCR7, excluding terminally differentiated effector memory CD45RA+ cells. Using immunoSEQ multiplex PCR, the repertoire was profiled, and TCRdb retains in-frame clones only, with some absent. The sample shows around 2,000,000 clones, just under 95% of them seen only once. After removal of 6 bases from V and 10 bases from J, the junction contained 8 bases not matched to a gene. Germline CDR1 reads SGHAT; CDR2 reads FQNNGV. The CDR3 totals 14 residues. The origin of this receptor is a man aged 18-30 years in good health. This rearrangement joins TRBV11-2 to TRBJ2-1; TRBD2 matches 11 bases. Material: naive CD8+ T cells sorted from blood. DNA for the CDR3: TGTGCCAGCAGGGGACTAGCGGACCGGGGGGAGCAGTTCTTC. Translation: CASRGLADRGEQFF.